These 17 T cell receptor beta chains came from one sample sequenced in a study of spatial heterogeneity in lung cancer. Findings and caveats of the study: Within tumors, counts of expanded alpha and beta TCRs tracked tumor mutation counts.

Their antigens are not known. Time point noted: sample taken at primary tumor resection. One entry per CDR3 protein, called by TCRdb with MiXCR from the 5' RACE reads. The sample has thousands of distinct CDR3 sequences; 15% to 20% are singletons. The source was lung tumor tissue, collected at surgery. The receptors come from a male donor with early-stage non-small cell lung cancer.

This clonotype was counted at least ten times. The V call is TRBV30, the J call TRBJ2-1; 7 positions match TRBD2. The CDR3 has 15 residues. Per germline, CDR1 GTSNPN and CDR2 SVGIG (reference sequence). The junction had 13 bases not matched to a gene; V was cut back by 3 bases and J by 8 bases. The CDR3 region has the DNA TGTGCCTGGAGCCTGCTGGCGGGGAGGGTGGATGAGCAGTTCTTC. It translates to CAWSLLAGRVDEQFF.

The table lists this clonotype with many counts. The J gene is TRBJ2-3, the V gene TRBV5-4; the D call may be TRBD1 or TRBD2 (5 bases each). This CDR3 comprises 11 residues. Per the germline V gene, CDR1 is SGHNT and CDR2 is YYREEE (reference sequence). V was shortened by 7 bases and J by 3 bases, with 6 bases between the two germline ends. The CDR3 reads CASWGTDTQYF. The CDR3 DNA reads TGTGCCAGCTGGGGGACAGATACGCAGTATTTT.

By frequency in the sample, this clonotype is medium-sized. The chain links TRBV27 to TRBJ2-5, with a tentative D call TRBD2 (6 bases). The CDR3 extends over 16 amino acids. Germline lookup yields CDR1 MNHEY and CDR2 SMNVEV (reference sequence). V gave up 5 bases and J gave up 5 bases, with 21 bases separating them. Written as DNA, the CDR3 is TGTGCCAGCAGTCCCCGGAGCAGCCTGGGGAGGGAGACCCAGTACTTC. Amino acid sequence: CASSPRSSLGRETQYF.

In regard to this clonotype: One end of the junction fails to match germline, which may point to a read error. V gene TRBV28 combines with J gene TRBJ2-7; D possibly corresponds to TRBD1 (6 bases). There are 13 residues in the CDR3. The germline gives CDR1 MDHEN, CDR2 SYDVKM. CDR3 DNA sequence: TGTGCCAGCAGATCACTCGGACAGTACGAGCAGCACTTC. As protein: CASRSLGQYEQHF.

This clonotype is medium-sized within its sample. This chain joins TRBV7-2 and TRBJ2-1, with TRBD2 identical over 10 bases. With 2 bases clipped from V and 8 bases from J, the junction kept 9 bases outside the gene matches. The germline V gene encodes CDR1 SGHTA and CDR2 FQGNSA. The CDR3 totals 16 residues. The CDR3 protein is CASSLRRLAGEDEQFF. For the CDR3, the DNA is TGTGCCAGCAGCTTACGACGGCTAGCGGGAGAAGATGAGCAGTTCTTC.

This clonotype was observed a handful of times. V is TRBV7-9 and J is TRBJ1-1; 8 bases align to TRBD1. The CDR3 sequence is 15 residues long. CDR1 and CDR2 (germline): SEHNR, FQNEAQ (reference sequence). V lost 0 bases, J lost 5 bases, and 5 bases stayed unmatched. DNA of the CDR3: TGTGCCAGCAGCTTAGCGGCAGGGGGCCGGACTGAAGCTTTCTTT. It is translated as CASSLAAGGRTEAFF.

Ten or more counts support this clonotype. The chain employs TRBV18 and TRBJ2-3; a possible D gene is TRBD1 (6 bases). V lost 4 bases to trimming and J lost 3 bases, with 11 bases between them. This CDR3 has 14 residues. Germline CDR1 KGHSH, CDR2 LQKENI. CDR3 sequence reads: CASSRRQDTDTQYF. CDR3 bases: TGTGCCAGCTCACGCCGACAGGATACAGATACGCAGTATTTT.

The CDR3 sequence: CASSDAGAPSPFF. The DNA of the CDR3 is TGCGCCAGCAGTGACGCGGGGGCCCCCTCCCCGTTCTTC. The V call is TRBV10-2, the J call TRBJ2-1, with D perhaps matching TRBD2 (7 bases). Germline V lookup: CDR1 WSHSY, CDR2 SAAADI. The CDR3 consists of 13 residues. Trimming cost V 3 bases and J 15 bases, with 18 bases left between them.

This rearrangement joins TRBV5-1 to TRBJ2-6; the D is unclear. The CDR3 runs to 18 residues. Germline CDR1 reads SGHRS; CDR2 reads YFSETQ. Trimming took off 2 bases at V and 0 bases at J, with 15 bases between the two ends. CDR3 nucleotides: TGCGCCAGCAGCTTTAGACTTGCCGGAGACTCTGGGGCCAACGTCCTGACTTTC. Protein product: CASSFRLAGDSGANVLTF.

In its sample, this clonotype is medium-sized. The chain joins TRBV29-1 to TRBJ1-3; 7 bases fit TRBD1. V was pared by 5 bases and J by 4 bases, with 8 bases of the junction left unmatched. The CDR3 is 14 residues long. Germline-derived CDR1 and CDR2 are SQVTM and ANQGSEA. CDR3 sequence reads: CSVMTGSAGNTIYF. The DNA for the CDR3 is TGCAGCGTTATGACAGGGTCTGCCGGAAACACCATATATTTT.

The chain has TRBV3-1 and TRBJ2-7; 7 bases are a match to TRBD2. Losses at the gene ends were 1 base for V and 6 bases for J; bases not matched to a gene: 3. This CDR3 comprises 13 residues. The germline CDR1 and CDR2 sequences are LGHDT and YNNKEL (reference sequence). CDR3 region: CASSQVGGAEQYF. The CDR3 region has the DNA TGTGCCAGCAGCCAAGTGGGAGGGGCCGAGCAGTACTTC.

This clonotype was counted ten times or more. J is TRBJ1-2 and V is TRBV29-1, with 9 bases matching TRBD1. The germline V gene encodes CDR1 SQVTM and CDR2 ANQGSEA. The CDR3 has 14 residues. V was clipped by 1 base and J by 4 bases; unmatched bases: 4. The CDR3 sequence: CSVEVGQGLYGYTF. DNA of the CDR3: TGCAGCGTTGAAGTGGGACAGGGCCTCTATGGCTACACCTTC.

By its share, this clonotype is medium-sized. CDR3 amino acids: CASSLGTDSYEQYF. Written as DNA, the CDR3 is TGCGCCAGCAGCTTGGGGACAGACTCCTACGAGCAGTACTTC. J is TRBJ2-7 and V is TRBV5-1; tentative D call: TRBD1 (6 bases). V was clipped by 0 bases and J by 0 bases, with 7 bases between them. This CDR3 is 14 amino acids long. Germline V gene lookup returns CDR1 SGHRS and CDR2 YFSETQ.

This clonotype has ten or more counts. J is TRBJ2-7 and V is TRBV7-2, with 10 bases identical to TRBD1. The V gene end was trimmed by 5 bases and the J gene end by 4 bases; junction bases not matched to a gene: 8. The CDR3 has 15 residues. Germline-derived CDR1 and CDR2 are SGHTA and FQGNSA. DNA for the CDR3: TGTGCCAGCAGCCCTACCTCGGGACAGGGGTACGAGCAGTACTTC. Amino acids: CASSPTSGQGYEQYF.

Ten or more counts support this clonotype. The chain links TRBV19 to TRBJ2-7; a weak D match, TRBD2 (6 bases). Trimming left V 0 bases short and J 1 base short, with 7 bases between. CDR1 is LNHDA and CDR2 is SQIVND in the germline V gene (reference sequence). This CDR3 region has 14 residues. CDR3 protein: CASSIDRGSYEQYF. The CDR3 DNA follows: TGTGCCAGTAGTATAGATCGGGGGTCCTACGAGCAGTACTTC.

There are many counts of this clonotype. The chain carries TRBV28 and TRBJ2-5; 10 bases map to TRBD1. This CDR3 is 15 amino acids long. CDR1 is MDHEN and CDR2 is SYDVKM in the germline V gene. V trimming: 6 bases; J trimming: 1 base; junction bases outside the gene matches: 5. The CDR3: CASSPGQGFQETQYF. The CDR3 DNA is TGTGCCAGCAGCCCGGGACAGGGGTTCCAAGAGACCCAGTACTTC.

In its sample, this clonotype is medium-sized. The chain joins TRBV15 to TRBJ2-5; no definite D call. Germline CDR1 and CDR2: LNHNV and YYDKDF (reference sequence). This CDR3 contains 12 residues. Trimming cost V 6 bases and J 1 base, with 6 bases left between them. This chain's CDR3 is CATSPAQETQYF. The CDR3, as DNA: TGTGCCACCAGTCCCGCCCAAGAGACCCAGTACTTC.